This T cell receptor (beta chain) came from a study of cytomegalovirus exposure and HLA in healthy donors. Overall study: Around 86 million unique TCRs, all from HLA-typed donors, were included in an early release of the data.

Worth noting for this clone: The antigen remains unidentified.

Points from the study as a whole: Highly shared variants forming one cluster were likely a sequencing artifact.

13 Jbeta primers and 60 Vbeta primers were used for the PCR. Profiling relied on immunoSEQ multiplex PCR, and the TCRdb table lists in-frame clones only, not all of them. The data contain over 85,000 clones, 65% to 85% of them singletons. V lost 7 bases and J lost 1; bases outside the gene matches: 9. The germline gives CDR1 MGHDK, CDR2 SYGVNS. The CDR3 totals 16 residues. The source material was PBMCs. This clonotype originated in a man aged 25 to 40 in good health and CMV-seropositive. The rearrangement uses TRBV25-1 and TRBJ2-3; TRBD1 matches 9 bases. As DNA, the CDR3 is TGTGCCAGCACCATGAATTGGACAGGGGGCACAGATACGCAGTATTTT. This encodes CASTMNWTGGTDTQYF.